The 19 T cell receptor beta chains listed next were all sequenced from one sample in a study of molecular identifiers for immune sequencing clone quantification. TCRdb re-analysed the PCR reads in MiXCR, keeping a single row per CDR3 protein. The data contain 490,000 or so distinct CDR3 sequences, around 25% of them singletons. The sample taken for sequencing was naive CD8+ T cells from blood, with Jurkat cell RNA spiked in. Subset given: FACS-sorted CD8+CD4-CCR7+CD45RA+ naive T cells. The origin of the receptors is a human donor in good health. Some libraries in this study had Jurkat cell RNA spiked in.

The J gene is TRBJ2-1, the V gene TRBV20-1; 15 nucleotides agree with TRBD2. The germline V gene has CDR1 DFQATT and CDR2 SNEGSKA (reference sequence). The CDR3 covers 18 residues. V lost 6 bases to trimming and J lost 8 bases; unmatched junction nucleotides: 17. CDR3: CSADRRTSGRESVDEQFF. CDR3 sequence (DNA): TGCAGTGCCGATAGGCGGACTAGCGGGAGGGAATCGGTCGATGAGCAGTTCTTC.

Regarding this clonotype: This clone may be a read error of a much larger clone one base away. This chain connects TRBV2 to TRBJ1-6; no definite D call. From germline, CDR1 is SNHLY and CDR2 FYNNEI. The CDR3 contains 18 residues. CDR3 sequence reads: CASSEANDGSSYNPPLHF. The CDR3 DNA sequence: TGTGCCAGCAGTGAAGCCAACGACGGGAGCTCCTATAATCCACCCCTCCACTTT.

This clonotype has a handful of counts. This rearrangement joins TRBV20-1 to TRBJ2-7; D not resolved. CDR1 is DFQATT, CDR2 SNEGSKA, per germline (reference sequence). The CDR3 extends over 14 amino acids. V was cut by 1 base and J by 0 bases, with 10 bases left in between. The CDR3 spells CSARVEGHSYEQYF. CDR3 in DNA: TGCAGTGCTAGAGTAGAAGGGCACTCCTACGAGCAGTACTTC.

Worth noting for this clonotype: One base away lies a much larger clone, so this may be a sequencing read error. The rearrangement joins TRBV4-3 to TRBJ1-1; D is unresolved. V was cut by 4 bases and J by 0 bases, with 15 bases left in between. The CDR3 sequence is 16 residues long. CDR1 is LGHNA, CDR2 YSLEER, per germline. Here the CDR3 DNA reads TGCGCCAGCAGCCGAGAAACGACCTTCGTGAACACTGAAGCTTTCTTT. Its translation is CASSRETTFVNTEAFF.

This clonotype was found many times. The chain uses TRBV7-8 and TRBJ2-1; 8 bases are a match to TRBD1. V shed 4 bases, J shed 3 bases, and the junction held 5 bases outside the gene matches. Per germline, CDR1 SGHVS and CDR2 FQNEAQ. This CDR3 comprises 15 residues. The CDR3: CASSSGQGDYNEQFF. Here the CDR3 DNA reads TGTGCCAGCAGCTCAGGACAGGGAGACTACAATGAGCAGTTCTTC.

This clonotype was counted ten times or more. The gene calls are TRBV29-1 and TRBJ2-7; 7 bases align to TRBD2. The CDR3 covers 13 residues. Germline-derived CDR1 and CDR2 are SQVTM and ANQGSEA. Unmatched junction bases numbered 2, after V lost 3 bases and J lost 0 bases. The CDR3 nucleotides read TGCAGCGTTGAGGGGGACTACTCCTACGAGCAGTACTTC. This codes for CSVEGDYSYEQYF.

The chain's CDR3 is CASSFGQRSGNEQFF. CDR3 DNA: TGTGCCAGTAGTTTCGGACAGAGGAGCGGGAATGAGCAGTTCTTC. The V and J genes are TRBV19 and TRBJ2-1; D may match TRBD1 or TRBD2 (6 bases each). Deletions cut 5 bases from V and 7 bases from J, with 18 bases between. Germline V lookup: CDR1 LNHDA, CDR2 SQIVND (reference sequence). The CDR3 length is 15 residues.

This clonotype was seen more than once but under ten times. The chain recombines TRBV20-1 with TRBJ2-7; D perhaps matches TRBD2 (6 bases). CDR3 length: 15 residues. Germline V gene data show CDR1 as DFQATT and CDR2 as SNEGSKA (reference sequence). With 0 bases removed from V and 3 bases from J, the gap between germline ends came to 15 bases. CDR3 DNA sequence: TGCAGTGCTAGAGATCGCCAGCGGGCCCGCTACGAGCAGTACTTC. Translating it yields CSARDRQRARYEQYF.

The CDR3, as DNA: TGTGCCAGCCAAGGGGGCGGGGGACAATACGAGCAGTACTTC. It encodes CASQGGGGQYEQYF. V is TRBV2 and J is TRBJ2-7; D might be TRBD1 or TRBD2, each matching 7 bases. Germline loops: CDR1 SNHLY, CDR2 FYNNEI. CDR3 length: 14 amino acids. The germline V and J ends were trimmed by 8 bases and 4 bases, with 18 bases remaining between them.

This clonotype showed up just a few times. The V gene is TRBV15, the J gene TRBJ2-1, with a weak D call TRBD1 (5 bases). CDR1 is LNHNV, CDR2 YYDKDF, per germline (reference sequence). The CDR3 has 15 amino acids. V shed 0 bases and J shed 9 bases, with 15 bases lying between them. CDR3 sequence: CATSRDGAGLGEQFF. The CDR3 coding sequence is TGTGCCACCAGCAGAGATGGGGCAGGGCTGGGTGAGCAGTTCTTC.

Worth noting for this clonotype: Possible read error: a much larger clone is one base away. The chain joins TRBV3-1 to TRBJ2-2; 9 nucleotides line up with TRBD1. In germline, CDR1 is LGHDT, CDR2 YNNKEL (reference sequence). The CDR3 sequence is 16 residues long. Trimming cost V 5 bases and J 13 bases; bases outside gene matches: 17. The CDR3 bases are TGTGCCAGCAGCGTGGGACAGGGAGTCTCCCGGCGGGGGCTGTTTTTT. It encodes CASSVGQGVSRRGLFF.

The chain is built from TRBV7-9 and TRBJ2-7; D possibly corresponds to TRBD1 (5 bases). Trimming removed 2 bases at V and 4 bases at J, with 12 bases between. Germline V gene lookup returns CDR1 SEHNR and CDR2 FQNEAQ (reference sequence). The CDR3 extends over 14 amino acids. The CDR3 DNA reads TGTGCCAGCAGCTTATCCGTCGACAGTTACGAGCAGTACTTC. It codes for CASSLSVDSYEQYF.

In its sample, this clonotype was seen many times. The chain has TRBV14 and TRBJ2-7; D perhaps matches TRBD2 (5 bases). The V gene lost 3 bases and the J gene lost 6 bases, with 12 bases spanning the gap. Germline V gene sequence: CDR1 SGHDN, CDR2 FVKESK. This CDR3 has 13 amino acids. The CDR3 region has the DNA TGTGCCAGCAGCCAGGCCAGGCGGGCCGAGCAGTACTTC. This sequence encodes CASSQARRAEQYF.

The rearrangement links TRBV29-1 to TRBJ2-2; no firm D call. CDR3 size: 10 residues. Germline-derived CDR1 and CDR2 are SQVTM and ANQGSEA. Here the CDR3 DNA reads TGCGGCGCTCTGCAAGGGGAGCTGTTTTTT. Its translation is CGALQGELFF.

This clonotype was counted a few times. The junction shows a germline mismatch at one end, possibly a read error. This chain uses TRBV6-2 or TRBV6-3 with TRBJ1-2, with D maybe TRBD1 (5 bases). Germline V gene lookup returns CDR1 MNHEY and CDR2 SVGEGT. CDR3 size: 13 residues. CDR3 bases: TGTGCCAGCAGTTACGGGCAGGGACGAGGCTACGCCTTC. This translates into CASSYGQGRGYAF.

A few counts support this clonotype. The chain couples TRBV11-2 to TRBJ2-7, with TRBD1 matching over 7 bases. Losses at the gene ends were 2 bases for V and 3 bases for J; bases not matched to a gene: 10. The germline gives CDR1 SGHAT, CDR2 FQNNGV. The CDR3 is 16 residues long. The CDR3 spells CASSLTHRGGGYEQYF. The CDR3 bases are TGTGCCAGCAGCTTAACCCACAGGGGCGGAGGCTACGAGCAGTACTTC.

The sample holds many counts of this clonotype. This rearrangement joins TRBV27 to TRBJ2-7, with TRBD1 as a possible D gene (5 bases). V was cut by 6 bases and J by 4 bases, with 16 bases left in between. The germline gives CDR1 MNHEY, CDR2 SMNVEV (reference sequence). The CDR3 runs to 14 residues. The CDR3 DNA reads as TGTGCCAGCAGCCCGATAGACAGCAAATACGAGCAGTACTTC. It codes for CASSPIDSKYEQYF.

Points on this clonotype: This could be a read error, since a much larger clone is one nucleotide away. V gene TRBV4-3 combines with J gene TRBJ1-3, with TRBD1 as a possible D gene (5 bases). Germline V CDR1 and CDR2: LGHNA, YSLEER. The CDR3 loop spans 15 amino acids. The CDR3 nucleotides read TGCGCCAGCAGCCAGGCCCAGGGTGGTGGAAACACCATACATTTT. Translation gives CASSQAQGGGNTIHF.

This clonotype was observed a handful of times. J is TRBJ1-6 and V is TRBV2, with D possibly being TRBD1 (6 bases). The CDR3 has 12 residues. Trimming shortened V by 8 bases and J by 7 bases, and 9 bases separated the two germline ends. In germline, CDR1 is SNHLY, CDR2 FYNNEI. DNA of the CDR3: TGTGCCAGCGAGACAGGCAATTCACCCCTCCACTTT. It is translated as CASETGNSPLHF.